This T cell receptor beta chain was captured in a study of cytotoxic CD8 clonotypes in ibrutinib-treated CLL. The study, taken as a whole, reports: The study found baseline clonality above age-matched healthy donors, tracking circulating CD8+ T-cell counts.

Clones were read by immunoSEQ multiplex PCR, and TCRdb kept only the in-frame ones, dropping some. The sample shows 250,000 to 350,000 clones, less than 85% of them seen only once. In germline, CDR1 is MDHEN, CDR2 SYDVKM. V lost 3 bases, J lost 4 bases, and 9 bases lay in between. The CDR3 length is 13 residues. About this clone itself: Its antigen is undetermined.

The V call is TRBV28, the J call TRBJ2-5; TRBD1 is a possible D gene (6 bases). The sequence was obtained from a human donor with chronic lymphocytic leukemia. The sequenced sample was PBMCs, obtained at disease progression, from a patient treated with ibrutinib. DNA of the CDR3: TGTGCCAGCAGTTTCAGGGGCTCAGAGACCCAGTACTTC. Translated, it gives CASSFRGSETQYF.